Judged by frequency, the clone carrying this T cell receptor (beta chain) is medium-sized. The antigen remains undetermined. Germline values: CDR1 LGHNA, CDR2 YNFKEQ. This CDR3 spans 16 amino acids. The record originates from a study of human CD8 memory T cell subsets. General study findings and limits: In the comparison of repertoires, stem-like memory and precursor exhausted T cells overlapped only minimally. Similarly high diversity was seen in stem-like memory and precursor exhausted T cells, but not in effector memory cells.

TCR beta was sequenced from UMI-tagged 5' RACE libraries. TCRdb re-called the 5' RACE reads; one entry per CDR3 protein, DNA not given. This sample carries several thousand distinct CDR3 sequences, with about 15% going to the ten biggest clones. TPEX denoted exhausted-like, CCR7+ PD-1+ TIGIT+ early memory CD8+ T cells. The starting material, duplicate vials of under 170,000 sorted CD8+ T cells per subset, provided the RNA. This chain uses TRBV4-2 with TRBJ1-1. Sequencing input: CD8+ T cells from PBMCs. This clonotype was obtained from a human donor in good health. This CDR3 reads CASSQTIKSINTEAFF.